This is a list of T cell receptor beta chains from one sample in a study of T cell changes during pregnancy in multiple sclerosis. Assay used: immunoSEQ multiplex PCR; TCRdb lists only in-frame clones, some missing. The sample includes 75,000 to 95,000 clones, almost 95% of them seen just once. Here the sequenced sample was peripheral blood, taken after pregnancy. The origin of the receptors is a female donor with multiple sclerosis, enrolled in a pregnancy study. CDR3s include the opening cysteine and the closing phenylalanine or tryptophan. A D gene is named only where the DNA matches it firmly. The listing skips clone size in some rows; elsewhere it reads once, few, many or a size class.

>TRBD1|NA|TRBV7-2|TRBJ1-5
TGTGCCAGCAGCTTGGGGACAGGGGACCTATATAGCAATCAGCCCCAGCATTTT
CASSLGTGDLYSNQPQHF
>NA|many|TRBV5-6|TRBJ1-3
TGTGCCAGCAGCCCGTGGTACCGGGTCGGGACTTTCTCTGGAAACACCATATATTTT
CASSPWYRVGTFSGNTIYF
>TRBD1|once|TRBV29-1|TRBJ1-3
TGCAGCGTTGAAGATGACAGGGCACCTGGAAACACCATATATTTT
CSVEDDRAPGNTIYF
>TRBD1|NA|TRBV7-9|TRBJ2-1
TGTGCCAGCAGCTACGGTGGGGACAGGGGGACTGAGCAGTTCTTC
CASSYGGDRGTEQFF
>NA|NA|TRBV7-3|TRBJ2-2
TGTGCCAGCAGCTTAACGGGCCTCGGCGGGATTAACACCGGGGAGCTGTTTTTT
CASSLTGLGGINTGELFF
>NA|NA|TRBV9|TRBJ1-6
TGTGCCAGCAGCACCAGAGAGGATTCACCCCTCCACTTT
CASSTREDSPLHF
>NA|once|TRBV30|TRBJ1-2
TGTGCCTGGAGTGCGGCAGGGGCCTATGGCTACACCTTC
CAWSAAGAYGYTF
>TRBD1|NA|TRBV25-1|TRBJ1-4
TGTGCCAGCAGTGCCTCGACAGGGGTTGAAAAACTGTTTTTT
CASSASTGVEKLFF
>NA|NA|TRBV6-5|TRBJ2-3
TGTGCCAGCAGTTATCTAGATACGCAGTATTTT
CASSYLDTQYF
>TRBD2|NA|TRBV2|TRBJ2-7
TGTGCCAGCAGTCCGAGGGAAAGACTAGCGGGAGCTGTTGAAGAGCAGTACTTC
CASSPRERLAGAVEEQYF
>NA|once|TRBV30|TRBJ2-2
TGTGCCTGGAGTGTACGGAGTTCCGGGGAGCTGTTTTTT
CAWSVRSSGELFF
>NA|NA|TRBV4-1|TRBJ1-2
TGCGCCAGCAGCCAAGATCTGGACAGAACCTATGGCTACACCTTC
CASSQDLDRTYGYTF
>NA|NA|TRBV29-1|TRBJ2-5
TGCAGCGTTGCGGGAAGACAAGAGACCCAGTACTTC
CSVAGRQETQYF
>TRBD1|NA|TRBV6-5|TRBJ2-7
TGTGCCAGCAGTTACTCGGACAGGTCCTACGAGCAGTACTTC
CASSYSDRSYEQYF
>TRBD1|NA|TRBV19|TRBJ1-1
TGTGCCAGTAGTCCCCCGGGACAGGGTTTATTGGCTTTCTTT
CASSPPGQGLLAFF
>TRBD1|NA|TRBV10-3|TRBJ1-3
TGTGCCATCAGGGGACAGACTGGAAACACCATATATTTT
CAIRGQTGNTIYF
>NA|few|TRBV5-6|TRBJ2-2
TGTGCCAGCAGCGCACCTAGCGCCTTGAACACCGGGGAGCTGTTTTTT
CASSAPSALNTGELFF